Following are 26 T cell receptor beta chains from one sample sequenced in a study of shared clonotypes between healthy human individuals (TCRdb year 2020). Libraries were built with the immunoSEQ multiplex PCR assay. Held by TCRdb, this immuneACCESS table contains in-frame sequences only and omits some clones. Under half of the omission traces to an unresolved V gene where checked; the cause of the rest is unknown. The table for this sample lists hundreds of thousands of clones; about 79% of them were counted only once. Jointly, the top ten make up roughly 13% of the sample. The material sequenced was PBMCs. Receptor source: a woman aged 40-49 years in good health. Some clones in this sample may be carry-over from other donors' samples.

The chain links TRBV19 to TRBJ1-5; no definite D call. The CDR3 extends over 16 amino acids. Between the trimmed V and J ends, which lost 5 bases and 3 bases, there was a span of 17 bases. Germline assignment: CDR1 LNHDA and CDR2 SQIVND (reference sequence). The CDR3 reads CASSPRMGNINQPQHF. The CDR3 DNA sequence: TGTGCCAGTAGTCCCAGAATGGGTAATATCAATCAGCCCCAGCATTTT.

This chain links TRBV5-1 with TRBJ2-1; TRBD2 matches 7 bases. J gave up 14 bases and V 0 bases, and 11 bases lay outside the gene matches. CDR1 and CDR2 from the germline V gene are SGHRS and YFSETQ. There are 14 residues in the CDR3. CDR3 DNA: TGCGCCAGCAGCTTGGACGTACAGCCCGCGGGGGAGTTCTTC. Its translation is CASSLDVQPAGEFF.

V gene TRBV19 combines with J gene TRBJ2-7; 10 nucleotides agree with TRBD1. Germline CDR1 LNHDA, CDR2 SQIVND (reference sequence). V lost 5 bases, J lost 0 bases, and 4 bases stayed unmatched. The CDR3 length is 15 residues. The CDR3 spells CASSGGTGVSYEQYF. CDR3 in DNA: TGTGCCAGTAGTGGCGGGACAGGGGTCTCCTACGAGCAGTACTTC. The full variable domain, rest sourced from reference TRBV19 and TRBJ2-7, is DGGITQSPKYLFRKEGQNVTLSCEQNLNHDAMYWYRQDPGQGLRLIYYSQIVNDFQKGDIAEGYSVSREKKESFPLTVTSAQKNPTAFYLCASSGGTGVSYEQYFGPGTRLTVT.

As to this clone: The junction does not match germline at one end; this may be a read error. This chain connects TRBV6-1 to TRBJ1-5; no clear D. Germline V gene data show CDR1 as MNHNS and CDR2 as SASEGT. The CDR3 consists of 15 residues. CDR3 bases: TGTGCCAGCAGCGAAGACGGCTATAGCAATCAGCCCCAGCATTTT. Amino acid sequence: CASSEDGYSNQPQHF.

This clone showed up just once. The chain links TRBV30 to TRBJ2-7; perhaps TRBD2 as D (6 bases). The germline V and J ends were trimmed by 5 bases and 0 bases, with 11 bases remaining between them. Germline values: CDR1 GTSNPN, CDR2 SVGIG (reference sequence). CDR3 size: 13 residues. The CDR3, as DNA: TGTGCCTGGGGGGGACTGAGCTCCTACGAGCAGTACTTC. Translated: CAWGGLSSYEQYF.

This sequence joins TRBV4-2 and TRBJ1-3; 8 positions match TRBD1. CDR1 and CDR2 (germline): LGHNA, YNFKEQ. This CDR3 contains 15 residues. V was pared by 8 bases and J by 0 bases, with 6 bases of the junction left unmatched. CDR3 sequence reads: CASSWDRTSGNTIYF. The CDR3, as DNA: TGTGCCAGCTCCTGGGACAGGACCTCTGGAAACACCATATATTTT.

In the case of this clone: The conserved phenylalanine or tryptophan normally closing the CDR3 is absent here, so this likely arose from a read error. It is unclear where the CDR3 begins or ends on the DNA, so no DNA is shown, and the CDR3 is as TCRdb lists it. The gene calls are TRBV2 and TRBJ1-1. The CDR3 spans 13 residues, counting both ends. The germline gives CDR1 SNHLY, CDR2 FYNNEI. The CDR3 loop is CASSNNGRSHLSC.

As regards this clone: Germline is not matched at one junction end, which may reflect a read error. The chain combines TRBV5-4 with TRBJ1-1; possibly TRBD1 for D (6 bases). CDR1 SGHNT and CDR2 YYREEE come from the germline V gene (reference sequence). The CDR3 spans 12 residues. CDR3 in amino acids: CASSRGNTEALF. DNA for the CDR3: TGTGCCAGCAGCAGGGGGAACACTGAAGCTCTCTTT.

The rearrangement uses TRBV4-2 and TRBJ2-1; 9 nucleotides align to TRBD2. The CDR3 sequence is 15 residues long. Trimming removed 5 bases from V and 6 bases from J; junction bases left unmatched: 8. Germline V gene data show CDR1 as LGHNA and CDR2 as YNFKEQ. The CDR3 loop is CASSLTGTSPNEQFF. CDR3 bases: TGTGCCAGCAGCTTAACCGGGACTAGCCCCAATGAGCAGTTCTTC.

V and J are TRBV2 and TRBJ2-1; D possibly corresponds to TRBD2 (7 bases). The CDR3 loop spans 13 amino acids. The V gene lost 2 bases and the J gene lost 11 bases, with 13 bases spanning the gap. The germline CDR1 and CDR2 sequences are SNHLY and FYNNEI. The DNA for the CDR3 is TGTGCCAGCAGTGAATTGGGGGGGCTGAAGCAGTTCTTC. Translating it yields CASSELGGLKQFF.

The CDR3 sequence is CASSQDPRGPYEQYF. Written as DNA, the CDR3 is TGCGCCAGCAGCCAAGATCCCAGGGGGCCCTACGAGCAGTACTTC. The chain recombines TRBV4-3 with TRBJ2-7, with 8 positions matching TRBD1. The CDR3 extends over 15 amino acids. V lost 0 bases, J lost 2 bases, and 3 bases stayed unmatched. CDR1 LGHNA and CDR2 YSLEER come from the germline V gene.

This clone was recorded a few times. The V gene is TRBV5-1, the J gene TRBJ1-2; tentatively, D is TRBD1 (5 bases). V lost 0 bases, J lost 7 bases, and 13 bases lay in between. Germline V lookup: CDR1 SGHRS, CDR2 YFSETQ. The CDR3 sequence is 14 residues long. The CDR3 is CASSLAGGTGGYTF. Here the CDR3 DNA reads TGCGCCAGCAGCTTGGCCGGTGGGACGGGTGGCTACACCTTC.

This clone was recorded a few times. This chain connects TRBV6-5 to TRBJ1-1; possible D gene TRBD1, 6 bases. V lost 7 bases and J 0 bases, leaving 9 bases between the germline ends. The CDR3 runs to 13 residues. The V gene's germline CDR1 is MNHEY and CDR2 SVGAGI. The CDR3 bases are TGTGCCAGCATGAGGGGGATGAACACTGAAGCTTTCTTT. This encodes CASMRGMNTEAFF.

The J gene is TRBJ2-7, the V gene TRBV19; 7 positions match TRBD2. Germline V gene data show CDR1 as LNHDA and CDR2 as SQIVND (reference sequence). The CDR3 has 14 residues. V lost 10 bases to trimming and J lost 1 base; unmatched junction nucleotides: 10. The CDR3 region has the DNA TGTGCCATCCACATAACTAGCGTTTCCTACGAGCAGTACTTC. Residues: CAIHITSVSYEQYF.

The chain joins TRBV9 to TRBJ2-3, with a possible D match to TRBD2 (5 bases). This CDR3 has 14 amino acids. Germline CDR1 reads SGDLS; CDR2 reads YYNGEE. Trimming took 6 bases from V and 2 from J, leaving 13 bases between them. CDR3 DNA sequence: TGTGCCAGCACCAATCTAGCCGCCACAGATACGCAGTATTTT. Amino acids: CASTNLAATDTQYF.

The chain combines TRBV4-3 with TRBJ2-2, with 9 bases lining up with TRBD2. Germline lookup yields CDR1 LGHNA and CDR2 YSLEER. The CDR3 covers 17 residues. J gave up 5 bases and V 1 base, and 8 bases lay outside the gene matches. CDR3 DNA sequence: TGCGCCAGCAGCCAAGGGGGCGGGAGGGCCCGAACCGGGGAGCTGTTTTTT. It is translated as CASSQGGGRARTGELFF.

The chain uses TRBV19 and TRBJ2-7; tentatively, D is TRBD2 (6 bases). Germline loops: CDR1 LNHDA, CDR2 SQIVND (reference sequence). The CDR3 totals 13 residues. The V end lost 7 bases, the J end lost 5 bases, and 15 bases lay between the germline ends. The CDR3 DNA follows: TGTGCCAGTACCCAGGGTGGCGGGAACGAGCAGTACTTC. Translated: CASTQGGGNEQYF. The full variable domain, in which reference TRBV19 and TRBJ2-7 provide the parts outside the CDR3, is DGGITQSPKYLFRKEGQNVTLSCEQNLNHDAMYWYRQDPGQGLRLIYYSQIVNDFQKGDIAEGYSVSREKKESFPLTVTSAQKNPTAFYLCASTQGGGNEQYFGPGTRLTVT.

The J gene is TRBJ1-5, the V gene TRBV6-5, with D unresolved. The ends were cut back, 5 bases at V and 0 bases at J, with 8 bases in the middle. Germline lookup yields CDR1 MNHEY and CDR2 SVGAGI. This CDR3 has 14 amino acids. Here the CDR3 DNA reads TGTGCCAGCAGTACCTTCCCTAGCAATCAGCCCCAGCATTTT. Its protein product is CASSTFPSNQPQHF.

The chain joins TRBV5-1 to TRBJ2-1; TRBD1 is a possible D gene (6 bases). Germline lookup yields CDR1 SGHRS and CDR2 YFSETQ. This CDR3 spans 15 amino acids. Between the trimmed V and J ends, which lost 2 bases and 4 bases, there was a span of 13 bases. The CDR3: CASSLGQPQYNEQFF. In DNA, the CDR3 is TGCGCCAGCAGCTTAGGACAGCCACAGTACAATGAGCAGTTCTTC. The whole variable domain, remainder taken from reference TRBV5-1 and TRBJ2-1, is KAGVTQTPRYLIKTRGQQVTLSCSPISGHRSVSWYQQTPGQGLQFLFEYFSETQRNKGNFPGRFSGRQFSNSRSEMNVSTLELGDSALYLCASSLGQPQYNEQFFGPGTRLTVL.

This rearrangement joins TRBV10-1 to TRBJ1-1, with no clear D. Germline V gene sequence: CDR1 WNHNN, CDR2 SYGVQD (reference sequence). This CDR3 comprises 14 residues. The ends were cut back, 5 bases at V and 4 bases at J, with 14 bases in the middle. CDR3 nucleotide sequence: TGCGCCAGCAGTCACAGCCTTGAGGGCACTGAAGCTTTCTTT. It is translated as CASSHSLEGTEAFF.

The chain joins TRBV10-3 to TRBJ2-3; tentatively, D is TRBD2 (5 bases). V lost 7 bases to trimming and J lost 6 bases, with 17 bases between them. Germline V gene data show CDR1 as ENHRY and CDR2 as SYGVKD. This CDR3 contains 14 residues. The CDR3 DNA reads as TGTGCCATCAATTGGGGTCGGGGTGAGGATACGCAGTATTTT. Translation gives CAINWGRGEDTQYF.

The V and J genes are TRBV18 and TRBJ1-2; weak D call: TRBD1 (5 bases). The CDR3 is made up of 13 amino acids. V was shortened by 1 base and J by 6 bases, with 9 bases between the two germline ends. Germline-derived CDR1 and CDR2 are KGHSH and LQKENI. CDR3 nucleotides: TGTGCCAGCTCACCACAGGGGCAGGATGGCTACACCTTC. It specifies CASSPQGQDGYTF. Variable domain in full (rest from reference TRBV18 and TRBJ1-2): NAGVMQNPRHLVRRRGQEARLRCSPMKGHSHVYWYRQLPEEGLKFMVYLQKENIIDESGMPKERFSAEFPKEGPSILRIQQVVRGDSAAYFCASSPQGQDGYTFGSGTRLTVV.

Remarks on this clone: Since a far larger clone is one base different, this is likely a read error. The genes are TRBV30 and TRBJ1-1; D gene ambiguous. CDR1 is GTSNPN, CDR2 SVGIG, per germline (reference sequence). CDR3 size: 12 residues. The CDR3 protein is CAWREGRSEASF. CDR3 DNA: TGTGCCTGGAGGGAGGGTCGCTCTGAAGCTTCCTTT.

The CDR3 reads CASSSHRGRDGYTF. Here the CDR3 DNA reads TGTGCCAGCAGTTCCCACAGGGGAAGGGATGGCTACACCTTC. This chain uses TRBV28 with TRBJ1-2, with 7 bases aligning to TRBD1. CDR3 length equals 14 residues. CDR1 and CDR2 from the germline V gene are MDHEN and SYDVKM. After removal of 4 bases from V and 6 bases from J, the junction contained 8 bases not matched to a gene.

This clone was detected ten times or more. V is TRBV5-1 and J is TRBJ2-7, with 13 bases that match TRBD2. Germline CDR1 and CDR2: SGHRS and YFSETQ. The CDR3 covers 14 residues. J lost 5 bases, V lost 4 bases, and 3 bases had no gene match. The CDR3 DNA is TGCGCCAGCAGCCGGACTAGCGGGAGTCACGAGCAGTACTTC. Its protein product is CASSRTSGSHEQYF.

Regarding this clone: This may arise from a read error, as a much more abundant clone is one base away. In the same sample, other DNA sequences code for this CDR3. V usage is TRBV11-2 and J usage is TRBJ2-7; 10 bases line up with TRBD2. Germline trimming cut 9 bases from V and 0 bases from J; bases unmatched to any gene: 5. Germline loops: CDR1 SGHAT, CDR2 FQNNGV. The length of the CDR3 is 14 residues. CDR3 sequence (DNA): TGTGCCAGTAGCCGGACTAGCGGCTCCTACGAGCAGTACTTC. It specifies CASSRTSGSYEQYF.